The rows below give T cell receptor beta chains drawn from one sample of a study of T cells in Graves' hyperthyroidism and ophthalmopathy. TCRdb processed the multiplex PCR reads anew with MiXCR; each CDR3 protein has one entry. In the table there are fewer than 250,000 distinct CDR3 sequences, roughly 17% of which are singletons. The sample taken for sequencing was blood. The receptors were sampled from a middle-aged man with Graves' hyperthyroidism. Both conserved end residues are part of each CDR3. The D gene is left open where the match is weak. Clone sizes are given selectively: once, few, many, or a class where the clone is expanded.

clone size	V gene	D gene	J gene	CDR3 DNA	CDR3 protein
-	TRBV9	TRBD2	TRBJ2-1	TGTGCCAGCAGCGTAGGCGGGAGGACCTACAATGAGCAGTTCTTC	CASSVGGRTYNEQFF
many	TRBV18	-	TRBJ2-1	TGTGCCAGCTCACCCCAGCGGAGTGAGCAGTTCTTC	CASSPQRSEQFF
few	TRBV12-3/TRBV12-4	TRBD1	TRBJ1-4	TGTGCCAGCAGGGGACAGTCTTATAATGAAAAACTGTTTTTT	CASRGQSYNEKLFF
many	TRBV28	-	TRBJ1-2	TGTGCCATTTCCCGCGGTCTCTATGGCTACACCTTC	CAISRGLYGYTF
-	TRBV28	-	TRBJ2-3	TGTGCCAGCAGTCCCGCCCTAGCGCAGGCTAGCACAGATACGCAGTATTTT	CASSPALAQASTDTQYF
few	TRBV10-3	-	TRBJ1-1	TGTGCCATCAGTGATCAACAGGGCGCCGGCGAAGCTTTCTTT	CAISDQQGAGEAFF
few	TRBV9	TRBD2	TRBJ2-2	TGTGCCAGCAGCATTAGCGGGACTGGCACCGGGGAGCTGTTTTTT	CASSISGTGTGELFF
many	TRBV28	-	TRBJ1-1	TGTGCCAGCAGTTCTCCGGGACAGAACACTGAAGCTTTCTTT	CASSSPGQNTEAFF
few	TRBV5-1	TRBD1	TRBJ2-1	TGCGCCAGCAGCGACTACCCGGGACAGGGTAACACTGAGCAGTTCTTC	CASSDYPGQGNTEQFF
many	TRBV5-6	TRBD1	TRBJ2-2	TGTGCCAGCAGCACCGGGACAGGGGGCTTCACCGGGGAGCTGTTTTTT	CASSTGTGGFTGELFF
many	TRBV20-1	-	TRBJ2-3	TGCAGTGGTAGACCCCACGACACAGATACGCAGTATTTT	CSGRPHDTDTQYF
-	TRBV9	TRBD2	TRBJ2-7	TGTGCCAGCAGCCCCGACGGGGGGGCCTACGAGCAGTACTTC	CASSPDGGAYEQYF
many	TRBV7-2	-	TRBJ1-6	TGTGCCAGCAGCTTGGGCAACAATAATTCACCCCTCCACTTT	CASSLGNNNSPLHF
-	TRBV18	-	TRBJ1-1	TGTGCCAGCTCACCACGTCTGGACAAGGAGGGGACTGAAGCTTTCTTT	CASSPRLDKEGTEAFF
-	TRBV2	-	TRBJ2-1	TGTGCCAGCAGTGAAGAAAAGGATGAGCAGTTCTTC	CASSEEKDEQFF
-	TRBV9	TRBD1	TRBJ2-2	TGTGCCAGCAGCGAGGGACAGGGGTCCTACACCGGGGAGCTGTTTTTT	CASSEGQGSYTGELFF
few	TRBV25-1	-	TRBJ1-2	TGTGCCAGCACCATTCCGGGACTCTATGGCTACACCTTC	CASTIPGLYGYTF
few	TRBV19	-	TRBJ1-1	TGTGCCAGTAGTAGAGCAAAGGCGCCAGGACTGAACACTGAAGCTTTCTTT	CASSRAKAPGLNTEAFF
many	TRBV6-6	TRBD2	TRBJ2-6	TGTGCCAGCAGTTACCCTAGCGGGAGGGCCAGTGGGGCCAACGTCCTGACTTTC	CASSYPSGRASGANVLTF
many	TRBV6-2/TRBV6-3	-	TRBJ2-5	TGTGCCAGCAGGCCTACTTTGAGGAAGGAGACCCAGTACTTC	CASRPTLRKETQYF
few	TRBV19	-	TRBJ2-1	TGTGCCAGTAGTATAACAGATTCCTACAATGAGCAGTTCTTC	CASSITDSYNEQFF
-	TRBV19	-	TRBJ2-5	TGTGCCACTGGCCGTTGGAGCAGGCAGTTTGGTGAGACCCAGTACTTC	CATGRWSRQFGETQYF
many	TRBV28	TRBD1	TRBJ2-7	TGTGCCAGCAGACGGGACAGGGAGCTCAACGAGCAGTACTTC	CASRRDRELNEQYF
-	TRBV25-1	-	TRBJ1-4	TGTGCCAGCAGTGAAGTACCCTACAGGGCCGGGGGTGAAAAACTGTTTTTT	CASSEVPYRAGGEKLFF
few	TRBV20-1	TRBD1	TRBJ1-2	TGCAGTGCTAACCGGGACAGCTATGGCTACACCTTC	CSANRDSYGYTF
many	TRBV5-6	TRBD1	TRBJ2-7	TGTGCCAGCAGCCCCGGGACAGCCTTCTACGAGCAGTACTTC	CASSPGTAFYEQYF
-	TRBV7-2	TRBD2	TRBJ2-1	TGTGCCAGCAGCAAATCGGGACTAGCGGGAGTCAATGAGCAGTTCTTC	CASSKSGLAGVNEQFF